These 21 T cell receptor beta chains originate from one sample sequenced in a study of blood T cells in healthy people across ages. Next came a second PCR, run for about 7 to 12 cycles, which used a sample-barcoded 5' primer along with a J-beta primer mix. TCRdb reprocessed the 5' RACE reads via MiXCR and lists one record per CDR3 protein. The sample records 1,800,000 or so distinct CDR3 sequences, about two fifths being singletons. The sample was blood. These receptors all come from a human donor in good health.

This clonotype was recorded once. This chain uses TRBV5-5 with TRBJ1-2; D ambiguous. Trimming removed 0 bases from V and 6 bases from J, with 18 bases in between. This CDR3 is 16 amino acids long. Germline CDR1 is SGHKS and CDR2 is YYEKEE (reference sequence). CDR3 sequence: CASSLADYKLSDGYTF. CDR3 coding DNA: TGTGCCAGCAGCTTGGCCGATTATAAATTATCGGATGGCTACACCTTC.

This clonotype was detected a few times. The rearrangement links TRBV6-5 to TRBJ1-4, with 7 bases lining up with TRBD1. Germline lookup yields CDR1 MNHEY and CDR2 SVGAGI. Germline trimming cut 4 bases from V and 8 bases from J; bases unmatched to any gene: 13. The CDR3 loop spans 16 amino acids. This CDR3 reads CASSSALPGGREKLFF. CDR3 sequence (DNA): TGTGCCAGCAGTTCCGCACTCCCAGGGGGGAGGGAAAAACTGTTTTTT.

The chain recombines TRBV10-3 with TRBJ2-1; 8 positions agree with TRBD1. The CDR3 extends over 16 amino acids. The J segment lost 4 bases and the V segment lost 3 bases, leaving 8 bases of the junction unmatched. Germline V gives CDR1 ENHRY, CDR2 SYGVKD. In DNA, the CDR3 is TGTGCCATCAGTGACCCGGCAGGGGGCGCTTACAATGAGCAGTTCTTC. It specifies CAISDPAGGAYNEQFF.

The rearrangement links TRBV6-2 or TRBV6-3 to TRBJ1-1; 9 bases match TRBD1. Germline CDR1 MNHEY, CDR2 SVGEGT. J gave up 4 bases and V 6 bases, and 12 bases lay outside the gene matches. The length of the CDR3 is 16 residues. CDR3: CASRGTDRGRGTEAFF. CDR3 in DNA: TGTGCCAGCAGGGGGACGGACAGGGGAAGGGGCACTGAAGCTTTCTTT.

The V gene is TRBV7-3, the J gene TRBJ2-1; 9 nucleotides line up with TRBD2. Looked up from germline, CDR1 is SGHTA and CDR2 is FQGTGA. This CDR3 is 15 amino acids long. The V segment lost 0 bases and the J segment 8 bases; nucleotides outside the gene matches: 5. This CDR3 is CASSLTGASGDEQFF. The CDR3 nucleotides read TGTGCCAGCAGCTTAACGGGGGCTAGCGGGGATGAGCAGTTCTTC.

About this clonotype itself: Compared with germline, one end of the junction differs, possibly owing to a read error. This chain uses TRBV15 with TRBJ2-5, with D tentatively TRBD1 or TRBD2 (6 bases each). This CDR3 comprises 15 residues. Germline CDR1 reads LNHNV; CDR2 reads YYDKDF (reference sequence). The CDR3 nucleotides read TGTGCCACCAGCAGAGATATGGGGGGCCAAGAGGCCCAGTACTTC. Translated: CATSRDMGGQEAQYF.

The table lists this clonotype with a few counts. V gene TRBV20-1 combines with J gene TRBJ2-1; D is unresolved. V was cut by 6 bases and J by 6 bases, with 18 bases left in between. This CDR3 is built from 14 residues. From germline, CDR1 is DFQATT and CDR2 SNEGSKA (reference sequence). CDR3 protein: CSARASRAPNEQFF. The CDR3 DNA sequence: TGCAGTGCCCGCGCCAGCCGAGCCCCCAATGAGCAGTTCTTC.

V and J are TRBV20-1 and TRBJ2-1; the match to TRBD2 covers 10 bases. Germline V lookup: CDR1 DFQATT, CDR2 SNEGSKA (reference sequence). The CDR3 has 14 residues. The ends lost 8 bases at V and 0 bases at J; junction bases unmatched: 4. Written as DNA, the CDR3 is TGCAGTACGAGACTAGCGGGCTCCTACAATGAGCAGTTCTTC. It is translated as CSTRLAGSYNEQFF.

This clonotype appeared a few times. The chain links TRBV7-9 to TRBJ1-1; D is unclear. The germline V and J ends were trimmed by 3 bases and 2 bases, with 7 bases remaining between them. The CDR3 totals 13 residues. Per germline, CDR1 SEHNR and CDR2 FQNEAQ (reference sequence). The CDR3 sequence is CASSFEINTEAFF. CDR3 in DNA: TGTGCCAGCAGCTTTGAGATTAACACTGAAGCTTTCTTT.

This rearrangement joins TRBV4-2 to TRBJ2-3, with D unresolved. V gave up 4 bases and J gave up 4 bases, with 18 bases separating them. The germline V gene has CDR1 LGHNA and CDR2 YNFKEQ. CDR3 length: 16 residues. The CDR3: CASSPIQIVGADTQYF. The CDR3 DNA reads as TGTGCCAGCAGCCCAATACAAATCGTCGGCGCAGATACGCAGTATTTT.

V and J are TRBV20-1 and TRBJ2-5; 7 nucleotides align to TRBD2. With V trimmed by 5 bases and J by 1 base, 7 bases remained unmatched. The CDR3 loop spans 14 amino acids. Germline values: CDR1 DFQATT, CDR2 SNEGSKA (reference sequence). CDR3 nucleotide sequence: TGCAGTGCTCTCAGACTAGCTCTCCAAGAGACCCAGTACTTC. The encoded protein is CSALRLALQETQYF.

The CDR3 DNA is TGTGCCAGCAGTTCCGACAAAATAGCGGGGATGAGGGGGGCCAACGTCCTGACTTTC. Amino acid sequence: CASSSDKIAGMRGANVLTF. The chain joins TRBV12-3 or TRBV12-4 to TRBJ2-6; 8 positions match TRBD2. The CDR3 has 19 amino acids. V shed 4 bases, J shed 4 bases, and the junction held 15 bases outside the gene matches.

V is TRBV29-1 and J is TRBJ2-3, with a tentative D call TRBD1 (5 bases). V was clipped by 8 bases and J by 4 bases, with 19 bases between them. The V gene's germline CDR1 is SQVTM and CDR2 ANQGSEA. This CDR3 comprises 14 residues. This chain's CDR3 is CSSRSGRAADTQYF. CDR3 coding DNA: TGCAGCTCGAGGTCGGGCAGGGCGGCAGATACGCAGTATTTT.

About this clonotype: Likely a read error: the CDR3 ends without its conserved phenylalanine or tryptophan. The chain carries TRBV28 and TRBJ1-4, with TRBD1 matching 7 bases. The CDR3 totals 15 residues. From germline, CDR1 is MDHEN and CDR2 SYDVKM. The V segment lost 5 bases and the J segment 2 bases; nucleotides outside the gene matches: 5. Here the CDR3 reads CASSPPQGTNEKLFL. CDR3 nucleotide sequence: TGTGCCAGCAGTCCGCCACAGGGGACTAATGAAAAACTGTTTCTT.

The gene calls are TRBV12-3 or TRBV12-4 and TRBJ1-1; D gene ambiguous. Trimming took off 2 bases at V and 4 bases at J, with 8 bases between the two ends. The CDR3 loop spans 13 amino acids. DNA for the CDR3: TGTGCCAGCAGTTTATGCTTCCTCACTGAAGCTTTCTTT. This translates into CASSLCFLTEAFF.

The sample holds a few counts of this clonotype. A read error may account for a junction end that differs from germline. The chain couples TRBV12-3 or TRBV12-4 to TRBJ2-7, with D uncertain. There are 14 residues in the CDR3. The CDR3 spells CANSFSTSLGEQYF. CDR3 DNA: TGTGCCAACAGTTTTTCCACGTCGTTGGGGGAGCAGTACTTC.

The chain combines TRBV7-2 with TRBJ1-2, with 7 bases aligning to TRBD1. Germline V gene sequence: CDR1 SGHTA, CDR2 FQGNSA. After removal of 5 bases from V and 8 bases from J, the junction contained 14 bases not matched to a gene. The CDR3 is made up of 15 amino acids. CDR3 in amino acids: CASSPHWQGGPGYTF. CDR3 in DNA: TGTGCCAGCAGCCCTCATTGGCAGGGGGGGCCGGGCTACACCTTC.

This chain uses TRBV20-1 with TRBJ2-5; unclear D gene. The V end lost 5 bases, the J end lost 2 bases, and 9 bases lay between the germline ends. CDR3 length: 12 residues. From germline, CDR1 is DFQATT and CDR2 SNEGSKA (reference sequence). CDR3 nucleotide sequence: TGCAGTGCTGCAACCAGGCAAGAGACCCAGTACTTC. It codes for CSAATRQETQYF.

This clonotype appeared a few times. The rearrangement joins TRBV12-3 or TRBV12-4 to TRBJ1-5; D remains ambiguous. CDR3 length: 14 amino acids. The germline V and J ends were trimmed by 1 base and 5 bases, with 9 bases remaining between them. The CDR3 loop is CASSLGMRDQPQHF. In DNA, the CDR3 is TGTGCCAGCAGTTTAGGGATGAGGGATCAGCCCCAGCATTTT.

In this sample, this clonotype turned up a few times. V gene TRBV5-6 combines with J gene TRBJ2-1, with 7 bases that match TRBD2. The J segment lost 3 bases and the V segment lost 7 bases, leaving 13 bases of the junction unmatched. Germline CDR1 and CDR2: SGHDT and YYEEEE. The CDR3 length is 16 residues. The CDR3 DNA reads TGTGCCAGCTTGCGTCTAGACGGGGGGTACTACAATGAGCAGTTCTTC. Its protein product is CASLRLDGGYYNEQFF.

The chain uses TRBV7-6 and TRBJ1-1; the D is unclear. The V gene lost 8 bases and the J gene lost 3 bases, with 13 bases spanning the gap. The V gene's germline CDR1 is SGHVS and CDR2 FNYEAQ. There are 13 residues in the CDR3. The CDR3 protein is CASASGPYTEAFF. CDR3 sequence (DNA): TGTGCCAGCGCCTCCGGGCCCTACACTGAAGCTTTCTTT.